The 19 T cell receptor beta chains below were found in one sample sequenced in a study of T cell repertoires in cytomegalovirus infection. TCRdb re-derived calls from the reads in MiXCR, one entry per CDR3 protein. The sample shows roughly 720,000 distinct CDR3 sequences, 35% of them seen only once. Material: PBMCs. These receptors all come from a human donor in good health (CMV status not recorded). Some clones in this sample may be carry-over from other donors' samples.

This clonotype came up once. The V call is TRBV12-3 or TRBV12-4, the J call TRBJ1-5, with TRBD1 as a possible D gene (6 bases). V was cut by 5 bases and J by 11 bases, with 22 bases left in between. The CDR3 covers 15 residues. This CDR3 is CASSRGQSYGRAQHF. The CDR3 DNA follows: TGTGCCAGCAGTAGAGGACAGAGCTATGGTAGGGCCCAGCATTTT.

The rearrangement links TRBV12-3 or TRBV12-4 to TRBJ2-7; D is uncertain. The CDR3 sequence is 15 residues long. Trimming stripped 5 bases from V and 2 bases from J, with 16 bases between. The CDR3 DNA follows: TGTGCCAGCAGTCTGAACGGACCAAAGACCTACGAGCAGTACTTC. Translated, it gives CASSLNGPKTYEQYF.

This chain joins TRBV7-2 and TRBJ1-1, with D hard to call. Per the germline V gene, CDR1 is SGHTA and CDR2 is FQGNSA. Trimming took off 3 bases at V and 1 base at J, with 12 bases between the two ends. The CDR3 spans 15 residues. The CDR3 protein is CASSFPTTKNTEAFF. The CDR3 nucleotides are TGTGCCAGCAGCTTTCCAACAACCAAGAACACTGAAGCTTTCTTT.

This clonotype was seen ten or more times. The CDR3 protein is CASSRDRGDAFF. In DNA, the CDR3 is TGTGCCAGCAGCCGGGACAGGGGCGACGCTTTCTTT. The chain carries TRBV7-2 and TRBJ1-1; 10 bases agree with TRBD1. This CDR3 has 12 amino acids. After removal of 5 bases from V and 11 bases from J, the junction contained 5 bases not matched to a gene. The germline gives CDR1 SGHTA, CDR2 FQGNSA.

This clonotype was picked up many times. This sequence joins TRBV7-2 and TRBJ2-7, with 13 bases aligning to TRBD2. The CDR3 sequence is 15 residues long. Germline CDR1 is SGHTA and CDR2 is FQGNSA. V lost 6 bases and J lost 7; bases outside the gene matches: 9. The CDR3: CASRQTGLAGQEQYF. CDR3 nucleotides: TGTGCCAGCAGGCAGACGGGACTAGCGGGACAGGAGCAGTACTTC.

This clonotype turned up a few times. The chain uses TRBV12-3 or TRBV12-4 and TRBJ2-1; a possible D gene is TRBD2 (7 bases). The CDR3 is 16 amino acids. V lost 6 bases to trimming and J lost 3 bases, with 18 bases between them. In DNA form, the CDR3 reads TGTGCCAGCAGGTGGAGGTGGGAGGGGGTCTACAATGAGCAGTTCTTC. Protein sequence: CASRWRWEGVYNEQFF.

The J gene is TRBJ2-1, the V gene TRBV6-4; a possible D gene is TRBD1 (5 bases). This CDR3 spans 15 amino acids. The V end lost 4 bases, the J end lost 3 bases, and 13 bases lay between the germline ends. CDR1 is MRHNA and CDR2 is SNTAGT in the germline V gene. The CDR3 reads CASSVDRLGYNEQFF. CDR3 DNA: TGTGCCAGCAGTGTCGACAGATTAGGCTACAATGAGCAGTTCTTC.

The sample holds many counts of this clonotype. The gene calls are TRBV7-3 and TRBJ1-1; D unclear. The CDR3 consists of 17 residues. Trimming shortened V by 4 bases and J by 0 bases, and 18 bases separated the two germline ends. CDR1 is SGHTA and CDR2 is FQGTGA in the germline V gene. DNA for the CDR3: TGTGCCAGCAGCTCCGCACACAGTCCTCTTATGAACACTGAAGCTTTCTTT. This codes for CASSSAHSPLMNTEAFF.

The chain recombines TRBV6-1 with TRBJ2-1; no clear D gene. The CDR3 is made up of 12 amino acids. CDR1 and CDR2 from the germline V gene are MNHNS and SASEGT. V lost 1 base and J 9 bases, leaving 7 bases between the germline ends. CDR3 DNA: TGTGCCAGCAGTGAAGTGGGCTTTGAGCAGTTCTTC. As protein: CASSEVGFEQFF.

This clonotype was counted between two and nine times. The gene calls are TRBV10-3 and TRBJ1-2, with D possibly being TRBD1 (6 bases). The germline V and J ends were trimmed by 3 bases and 5 bases, with 13 bases remaining between them. The CDR3 consists of 14 residues. Germline V lookup: CDR1 ENHRY, CDR2 SYGVKD. CDR3 sequence reads: CAISEQGVGYGYTF. In nucleotides, the CDR3 is TGTGCCATCAGTGAACAGGGAGTGGGGTATGGCTACACCTTC.

In this sample, this clonotype turned up many times. The genes are TRBV7-8 and TRBJ2-7; 10 bases fit TRBD2. Germline V gives CDR1 SGHVS, CDR2 FQNEAQ. V lost 0 bases and J lost 0; bases outside the gene matches: 14. CDR3 length: 20 amino acids. CDR3 sequence: CASSLALRLAGEIYSYEQYF. As DNA, the CDR3 is TGTGCCAGCAGCTTAGCGCTAAGACTAGCGGGCGAGATCTACTCCTACGAGCAGTACTTC.

This clonotype was seen a few times. V gene TRBV7-6 combines with J gene TRBJ2-2; the D is unclear. The CDR3 length is 15 residues. V was pared by 0 bases and J by 1 base, with 6 bases between. Germline lookup yields CDR1 SGHVS and CDR2 FNYEAQ. In DNA, the CDR3 is TGTGCCAGCAGCTTAGCGGACCTGAACACCGGGGAGCTGTTTTTT. It yields the protein CASSLADLNTGELFF.

The chain recombines TRBV12-3 or TRBV12-4 with TRBJ2-1, with 8 nucleotides matching TRBD2. V lost 5 bases to trimming and J lost 7 bases; unmatched junction nucleotides: 10. The CDR3 spans 15 residues. The CDR3 DNA sequence: TGTGCCAGCAGTGCCGGGACTAGGGGGAGTAATGAGCAGTTCTTC. Encoded protein: CASSAGTRGSNEQFF.

The V gene is TRBV25-1, the J gene TRBJ1-1; 7 nucleotides line up with TRBD1. The CDR3 contains 17 residues. From germline, CDR1 is MGHDK and CDR2 SYGVNS. After removal of 6 bases from V and 1 base from J, the junction contained 14 bases not matched to a gene. Here the CDR3 DNA reads TGTGCCAGCAGCGCTATCGGCATGGGACAGCAGAACACTGAAGCTTTCTTT. Its protein is CASSAIGMGQQNTEAFF. The full variable domain, in which reference TRBV25-1 and TRBJ1-1 provide the parts outside the CDR3, is EADIYQTPRYLVIGTGKKITLECSQTMGHDKMYWYQQDPGMELHLIHYSYGVNSTEKGDLSSESTVSRIRTEHFPLTLESARPSHTSQYLCASSAIGMGQQNTEAFFGQGTRLTVV.

This clonotype was counted once. Likely a read error: the CDR3 ends without its conserved phenylalanine or tryptophan. The DNA is omitted, as the CDR3 cannot be located on it reliably, and the CDR3 follows TCRdb's listing. The chain recombines TRBV19 with TRBJ2-1. Germline CDR1 reads LNHDA; CDR2 reads SQIVND (reference sequence). Both ends counted, the CDR3 spans 14 residues. Here the CDR3 reads CASSIQRWIHEQLL.

This clonotype has ten or more counts. The rearrangement joins TRBV5-6 to TRBJ2-1; D is ambiguous. Trimming removed 5 bases from V and 0 bases from J, with 18 bases in between. The germline CDR1 and CDR2 sequences are SGHDT and YYEEEE. CDR3 length equals 17 residues. The CDR3 loop reads CASSTNEGKSSYNEQFF. In nucleotides, the CDR3 is TGTGCCAGCAGTACCAACGAAGGGAAGAGCTCCTACAATGAGCAGTTCTTC.

The chain recombines TRBV6-1 with TRBJ2-6; 7 nucleotides agree with TRBD1. There are 17 residues in the CDR3. CDR1 is MNHNS, CDR2 SASEGT, per germline. Losses at the gene ends were 6 bases for V and 0 bases for J; bases not matched to a gene: 8. This CDR3 is CASSQQGKTSGANVLTF. DNA of the CDR3: TGTGCCAGCAGCCAACAGGGGAAGACCTCTGGGGCCAACGTCCTGACTTTC.

This clonotype was detected only a few times. This chain connects TRBV7-9 to TRBJ2-4, with D maybe TRBD1 (7 bases). With 4 bases removed from V and 3 bases from J, the gap between germline ends came to 13 bases. Germline V gene sequence: CDR1 SEHNR, CDR2 FQNEAQ (reference sequence). The CDR3 contains 15 residues. CDR3: CASSSGRDSKNIQYF. For the CDR3, the DNA is TGTGCCAGCAGCTCGGGGCGGGACAGCAAAAACATTCAGTACTTC.

V and J are TRBV6-5 and TRBJ2-5; no clear D gene. Trimming left V 0 bases short and J 5 bases short, with 16 bases between. CDR1 MNHEY and CDR2 SVGAGI come from the germline V gene. The CDR3 length is 16 residues. CDR3 in DNA: TGTGCCAGCAGTTACTCCTCATGGGGTCCCCGGGAGACCCAGTACTTC. Protein: CASSYSSWGPRETQYF.